One and the same sample provided the 5 T cell receptor beta chains below, sequenced in a study of blood T cell repertoires in COVID-19. TCRdb's table, derived via immunoSEQ multiplex PCR, lists solely in-frame clones and lacks some. The sample contains some 260,000 clones, 88% of which appear only once. The sequencing sample was made of peripheral blood. The receptor source for this set is a woman in her twenties or thirties with COVID-19, enrolled during active disease.

This chain joins TRBV6-2 or TRBV6-3 and TRBJ2-2; no definite D call. This CDR3 comprises 14 residues. The ends were cut back, 5 bases at V and 1 base at J, with 8 bases in the middle. From germline, CDR1 is MNHEY and CDR2 SVGEGT. CDR3 in DNA: TGTGCCAGCAGTATTGAGGTGAACACCGGGGAGCTGTTTTTT. Translating gives CASSIEVNTGELFF.

This chain links TRBV28 with TRBJ2-7; D not certain. This CDR3 is 13 amino acids long. Germline V gene sequence: CDR1 MDHEN, CDR2 SYDVKM. V was cut by 6 bases and J by 5 bases, with 14 bases left in between. CDR3 DNA sequence: TGTGCCAGCAGCCGTCCGAGTTCTAACGAGCAGTACTTC. Translating it yields CASSRPSSNEQYF.

The rearrangement links TRBV7-2 to TRBJ2-7, with D perhaps TRBD2 (6 bases). The germline gives CDR1 SGHTA, CDR2 FQGNSA. Trimming cost V 9 bases and J 3 bases, with 21 bases left between them. The CDR3 has 15 amino acids. CDR3 coding DNA: TGTGCCAGTTTGGGGGGTCTCCTAACTATCTACGAGCAGTACGTC. It is translated as CASLGGLLTIYEQYV.

The V call is TRBV7-8, the J call TRBJ2-5; tentatively, D is TRBD2 (5 bases). There are 15 residues in the CDR3. Germline CDR1 SGHVS, CDR2 FQNEAQ. Trimming took 3 bases from V and 6 from J, leaving 17 bases between them. Here the CDR3 reads CASSFQDGMVKTQYF. CDR3 sequence (DNA): TGTGCCAGCAGCTTCCAGGACGGGATGGTGAAGACCCAGTACTTC. Based on the CDR3 plus reference TRBV7-8 and TRBJ2-5, the full variable domain is GAGVSQSPRYKVAKRGQDVALRCDPISGHVSLFWYQQALGQGPEFLTYFQNEAQLDKSGLPSDRFFAERPEGSVSTLKIQRTQQEDSAVYLCASSFQDGMVKTQYFGPGTRLLVL.

This chain connects TRBV6-5 to TRBJ2-3; the match to TRBD2 covers 9 bases. This CDR3 has 15 amino acids. With 6 bases clipped from V and 4 bases from J, the junction kept 8 bases outside the gene matches. Germline CDR1 is MNHEY and CDR2 is SVGAGI. The CDR3 coding sequence is TGTGCCAGCAGAATAACGGGACTAGCCGCAGATACGCAGTATTTT. As protein: CASRITGLAADTQYF.